Given below is one TCR beta chain in context. The data were taken from a study of T-cell memory formation after mild COVID-19. TCRdb re-derived calls from the 5' RACE reads in MiXCR, one entry per CDR3 protein. The table includes about 250,000 distinct CDR3 sequences, around 17% detected once. The germline V gene has CDR1 SGDLS and CDR2 YYNGEE. The CDR3 has 16 amino acids. Trimming stripped 3 bases from V and 2 bases from J, with 16 bases between. The receptor comes from a man younger than 30 who had mild COVID-19 (a few samples of this study predate the infection). Cell type and time point are not known. The rearrangement joins TRBV9 to TRBJ2-3, with D perhaps matching TRBD2 (6 bases). Material: PBMCs or a T cell subset sorted from them (not recorded which). The CDR3: CASSAPLGGLTDTQYF. The DNA for the CDR3 is TGTGCCAGCAGCGCGCCCTTGGGGGGACTCACAGATACGCAGTATTTT. The whole variable domain, filled in from reference TRBV9 and TRBJ2-3, reads DSGVTQTPKHLITATGQRVTLRCSPRSGDLSVYWYQQSLDQGLQFLIQYYNGEERAKGNILERFSAQQFPDLHSELNLSSLELGDSALYFCASSAPLGGLTDTQYFGPGTRLTVL.